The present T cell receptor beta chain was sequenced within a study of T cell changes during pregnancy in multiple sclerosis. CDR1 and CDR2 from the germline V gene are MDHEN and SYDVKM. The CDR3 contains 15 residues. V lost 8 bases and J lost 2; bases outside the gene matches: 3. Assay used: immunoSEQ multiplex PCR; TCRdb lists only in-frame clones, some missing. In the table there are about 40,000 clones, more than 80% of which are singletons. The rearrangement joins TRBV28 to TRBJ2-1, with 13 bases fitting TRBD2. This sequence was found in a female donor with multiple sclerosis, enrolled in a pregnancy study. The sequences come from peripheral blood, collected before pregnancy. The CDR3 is CASGGTSGTYNEQFF. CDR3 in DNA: TGTGCCAGCGGCGGGACTAGCGGGACCTACAATGAGCAGTTCTTC.